This T cell receptor beta chain is drawn from a study of blood T cell repertoires in COVID-19. Study-wide background: Acute and convalescent COVID-19 samples came from the United States, Italy and Spain. PBMCs, B-cell-depleted T cells, or T cells provided the cDNA or gDNA that made up the material.

V was trimmed by 7 bases and J by 1 base, leaving 10 bases between them. From germline, CDR1 is LNHDA and CDR2 SQIVND (reference sequence). This CDR3 comprises 13 residues. Original processing methods: Amplifying reference gene primers gave estimates of nucleated cell counts. The data were produced by immunoSEQ multiplex PCR, yet TCRdb's version contains in-frame clones alone and is incomplete. The V and J calls and the clone size are those of that table, but D and trimming were determined from the DNA. There are approximately 200,000 clones in the sample; around nine tenths occur only once, and 1.1% lies in the top ten.

Sequenced input: peripheral blood. The clonotype originates from a man aged 25-45 years with acute or convalescent COVID-19. The chain uses TRBV19 and TRBJ1-1; D unresolved. CDR3 sequence reads: CASKRGENTEAFF. The CDR3 DNA reads as TGTGCCAGTAAGCGGGGAGAGAACACTGAAGCTTTCTTT.